This TCR beta chain stems from a study of blood T cell repertoires in COVID-19. Profiling relied on immunoSEQ multiplex PCR, and the TCRdb table lists in-frame clones only, not all of them. The table shows around 290,000 clones, with 75% to 90% occurring only once. The CDR3 is 16 residues long. The receptor's source is a woman aged 40 to 50 who had recovered from COVID-19. The specimen sequenced was PBMCs or T cells enriched from blood (not recorded which). The gene calls are TRBV21-1 and TRBJ2-3; the table calls TRBD2, which could not be checked here. TRBV21-1 represents a pseudogene. The CDR3, as DNA: TGTGCCAGCAGCACAATAGCGGGAGACTCGGCAGATACGCAGTATTTT. The encoded protein is CASSTIAGDSADTQYF.